This TCR beta chain came from a study of technical replicates of blood from a few donors. Here immunoSEQ multiplex PCR was the method, and the copy in TCRdb shows in-frame clones only, minus some. The sample holds approximately 73,000 clones, 96% seen once. Sequenced material: T cells isolated from PBMCs. The clonotype was recovered from a human donor in good health.

CDR3 protein: CASSPSSAAHEQYF. For the CDR3, the DNA is TGTGCCAGCAGCCCCTCGTCGGCGGCCCACGAGCAGTACTTC. The V gene is TRBV7-3, the J gene TRBJ2-7; no reliable D call. CDR3 length: 14 residues. The germline V and J ends were trimmed by 5 bases and 5 bases, with 16 bases remaining between them. Per germline, CDR1 SGHTA and CDR2 FQGTGA.